This T cell receptor (beta chain) was profiled in a study of cytomegalovirus exposure and HLA in healthy donors. As regards this clone: Its target is not known.

Study outcomes and limitations: Researchers reported in a later analysis that a missense DCLRE1C variant was tied to TCR beta V- and J-gene trimming. Later analysis revealed greater clonal expansion in HLA-associated TCR beta chains than in equally common others. An apparent linkage of common viral pathogens to several of the most significant clusters emerged in a later analysis. An analysis done earlier found most TCR beta V segments productive about 87% or about 30% of the time.

CDR3 length equals 15 residues. The V end was cut by 6 bases, the J end by 2 bases, with 14 bases between. Germline V gene lookup returns CDR1 MNHNS and CDR2 SASEGT. The PCR employed 60 Vbeta primers together with 13 Jbeta primers. Assay: immunoSEQ multiplex PCR; the TCRdb copy retains only in-frame clones and omits some. Of under 120,000 clones in the sample, 60% to 85% were seen once. This chain connects TRBV6-1 to TRBJ2-1; perhaps TRBD1 as D (6 bases). The source material was PBMCs. This TCR came from a female donor in good health and CMV-seropositive. In nucleotides, the CDR3 is TGTGCCAGCAGGGCAGGGGCAGGCCCCTACAATGAGCAGTTCTTC. Amino acids: CASRAGAGPYNEQFF.